The rows below give T cell receptor beta chains drawn from one sample of a study of cytomegalovirus exposure and HLA in healthy donors. The method was immunoSEQ multiplex PCR; TCRdb's version includes in-frame clones alone and lacks a portion of them. The table includes tens of thousands of clones, about 60% detected once. The specimen was PBMCs. Source of these receptors: a man aged 25-40 years in good health and CMV-seropositive. The CDR3 runs from the conserved cysteine through the conserved F or W. Fields, in order: D gene, J gene, V gene, clone size, CDR3 protein, CDR3 DNA. D genes are given only for firm matches. Expanded clones get a size class; other rows say once, few or many, or leave the size out.

d_call: -; j_call: TRBJ2-3; v_call: TRBV6-4; clone_size: -; cdr3_aa: CASSDSGGASTDTQYF; cdr3_nt: TGTGCCAGCAGTGACTCGGGCGGGGCTAGCACAGATACGCAGTATTTT
d_call: -; j_call: TRBJ2-3; v_call: TRBV6-6; clone_size: few; cdr3_aa: CASYVRGTDTQYF; cdr3_nt: TGTGCCAGCTATGTACGGGGCACAGATACGCAGTATTTT
d_call: TRBD1; j_call: TRBJ1-6; v_call: TRBV6-1; clone_size: -; cdr3_aa: CASSADRVQRTSPLHF; cdr3_nt: TGTGCCAGCAGTGCGGACAGGGTCCAGCGCACTTCACCCCTCCACTTT
d_call: -; j_call: TRBJ1-5; v_call: TRBV11-2; clone_size: -; cdr3_aa: CASSLGPDSNQPQHF; cdr3_nt: TGTGCCAGCAGCTTGGGGCCGGATAGCAATCAGCCCCAGCATTTT
d_call: -; j_call: TRBJ2-5; v_call: TRBV7-9; clone_size: -; cdr3_aa: CASSPRGQQETQYF; cdr3_nt: TGTGCCAGCAGCCCTCGAGGACAGCAAGAGACCCAGTACTTC
d_call: -; j_call: TRBJ1-2; v_call: TRBV29-1; clone_size: few; cdr3_aa: CSVHRDYGYTF; cdr3_nt: TGCAGCGTTCACAGGGACTATGGCTACACCTTC
d_call: TRBD1; j_call: TRBJ1-5; v_call: TRBV2; clone_size: once; cdr3_aa: CASSEATAGGDQPQHF; cdr3_nt: TGTGCCAGCAGTGAAGCAACTGCAGGGGGTGATCAGCCCCAGCATTTT
d_call: TRBD2; j_call: TRBJ2-4; v_call: TRBV29-1; clone_size: -; cdr3_aa: CSVYPSGLAKNIQYF; cdr3_nt: TGCAGCGTGTATCCTAGCGGGCTAGCCAAAAACATTCAGTACTTC
d_call: TRBD2; j_call: TRBJ2-7; v_call: TRBV6-1; clone_size: -; cdr3_aa: CASSAHRLAGDVNEQYF; cdr3_nt: TGTGCCAGCAGTGCCCATCGTCTCGCGGGAGACGTGAACGAGCAGTACTTC
d_call: TRBD1; j_call: TRBJ1-2; v_call: TRBV4-2; clone_size: -; cdr3_aa: CASSTMQGASLYGYTF; cdr3_nt: TGTGCCAGCAGCACCATGCAGGGGGCTTCCCTCTATGGCTACACCTTC
d_call: TRBD1; j_call: TRBJ1-2; v_call: TRBV19; clone_size: -; cdr3_aa: CASRTGVNYYGYTF; cdr3_nt: TGTGCCAGTCGTACAGGGGTGAATTATTATGGCTACACCTTC
d_call: -; j_call: TRBJ2-1; v_call: TRBV4-1; clone_size: -; cdr3_aa: CASSQRWGGGSYNEQFF; cdr3_nt: TGCGCCAGCAGCCAAAGATGGGGAGGGGGCTCCTACAATGAGCAGTTCTTC
d_call: -; j_call: TRBJ2-7; v_call: TRBV5-4; clone_size: -; cdr3_aa: CASSRGTGTQYEQYF; cdr3_nt: TGTGCCAGCAGCCGAGGTACAGGGACGCAGTACGAGCAGTACTTC
d_call: TRBD1; j_call: TRBJ2-5; v_call: TRBV2; clone_size: -; cdr3_aa: CASSGQGDQETQYF; cdr3_nt: TGTGCCAGCTCTGGACAGGGGGACCAAGAGACCCAGTACTTC
d_call: -; j_call: TRBJ2-5; v_call: TRBV7-2; clone_size: -; cdr3_aa: CASSSKETQYF; cdr3_nt: TGTGCCAGCAGCTCTAAGGAGACCCAGTACTTC